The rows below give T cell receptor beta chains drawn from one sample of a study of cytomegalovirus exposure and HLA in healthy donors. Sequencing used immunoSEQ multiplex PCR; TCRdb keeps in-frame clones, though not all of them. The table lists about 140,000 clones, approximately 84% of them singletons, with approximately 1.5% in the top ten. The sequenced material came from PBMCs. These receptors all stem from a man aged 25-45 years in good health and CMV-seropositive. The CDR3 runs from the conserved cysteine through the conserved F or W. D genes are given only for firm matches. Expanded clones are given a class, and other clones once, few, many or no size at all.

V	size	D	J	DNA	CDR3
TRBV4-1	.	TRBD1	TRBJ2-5	TGCGCCAGCAGCCCTCTTGGGACAGCTCAAGAGACCCAGTACTTC	CASSPLGTAQETQYF
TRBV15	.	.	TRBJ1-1	TGTGCCACCAGCAGAGATCAGGGGCGGGTCACTGAAGCTTTCTTT	CATSRDQGRVTEAFF
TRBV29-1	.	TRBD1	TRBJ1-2	TGCAGCGTTGAAGGGGGACAGGGGGCTTTACAGAAAGGCTATGGCTACACCTTC	CSVEGGQGALQKGYGYTF
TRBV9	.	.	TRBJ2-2	TGTGCCAGCAGCGAGGTCTCGCGGGCGGGCACCGGGGAGCTGTTTTTT	CASSEVSRAGTGELFF
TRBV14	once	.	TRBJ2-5	TGTGCCAGCAGCCAAGGAGGTAGCGGAGAGACCCAGTACTTC	CASSQGGSGETQYF
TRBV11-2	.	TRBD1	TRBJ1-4	TGTGCCAGCAGCTTTAACAGGGGTTCTAATGAAAAACTGTTTTTT	CASSFNRGSNEKLFF
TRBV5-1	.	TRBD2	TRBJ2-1	TGCGCCAGCAGCTTGCTCGGCGGGGGGGTCTACAATGAGCAGTTCTTC	CASSLLGGGVYNEQFF
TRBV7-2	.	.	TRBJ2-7	TGTGCCAGCAGCAAGACAGAAGCCCGCTACGAGCAGTACTTC	CASSKTEARYEQYF
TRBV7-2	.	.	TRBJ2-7	TGTGCCAGCAGCACCACAGGGATCTACGAGCAGTACTTC	CASSTTGIYEQYF
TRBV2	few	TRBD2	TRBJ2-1	TGTGCCAGCATACTGGAGGGGACTAGGTACTACAATGAGCAGTTCTTC	CASILEGTRYYNEQFF
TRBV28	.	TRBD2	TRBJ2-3	TGTGCCAGCAACCCCCCCAGCGGGGGGATCTACACAGATACGCAGTATTTT	CASNPPSGGIYTDTQYF
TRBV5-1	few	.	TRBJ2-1	TGCGCCAGCATTGGGCTCCCCGGGAACAATGAGCAGTTCTTC	CASIGLPGNNEQFF
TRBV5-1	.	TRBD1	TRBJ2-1	TGCGCCAGCAGCTTGGGACAGGGTTTCGATGAGCAGTTCTTC	CASSLGQGFDEQFF
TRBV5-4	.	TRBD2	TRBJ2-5	TGTGCCAGCAGCTTCGCGGGGGGGAAAGAGACCCAGTACTTC	CASSFAGGKETQYF
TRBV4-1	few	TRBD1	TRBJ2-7	TGCGCCAGCACATACGGGACAGGGACCTACGAGCAGTACTTC	CASTYGTGTYEQYF
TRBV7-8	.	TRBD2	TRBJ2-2	TGTGCCAGCAGCCCCCCAGCGGGAGGCAACACCGGGGAGCTGTTTTTT	CASSPPAGGNTGELFF
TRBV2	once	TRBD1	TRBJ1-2	TGTGCCAGCAATCCGGGACAGGGAGGAGCGCTAAGCGATGGCTACACCTTC	CASNPGQGGALSDGYTF
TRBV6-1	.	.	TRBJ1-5	TGTGCCACCATTCTTGACAGGTCAAATCAGCCCCAGCATTTT	CATILDRSNQPQHF
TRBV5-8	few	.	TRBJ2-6	TGTGCCAGCAGCTTGTTACAGGTCCTAGATGGGGCCAACGTCCTGACTTTC	CASSLLQVLDGANVLTF
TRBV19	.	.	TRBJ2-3	TGTGCCAGTAAGAAGCCCGACACAGATACGCAGTATTTT	CASKKPDTDTQYF
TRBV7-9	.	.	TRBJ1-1	TGTGCCAGCAGCTTAGCCCCAGACAGAAACACTGAAGCTTTCTTT	CASSLAPDRNTEAFF
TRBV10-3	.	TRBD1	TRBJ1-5	TGTGCCATCAGTGCAGGGGGTGACCAGCCCCAGCATTTT	CAISAGGDQPQHF
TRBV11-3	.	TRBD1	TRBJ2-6	TGTGCCAGCAGCCCATCCAGGGGGCCTGGGGCCAACGTCCTGACTTTC	CASSPSRGPGANVLTF
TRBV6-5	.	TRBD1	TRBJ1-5	TGTGCCAGCAAAGTGGGGGCAGGGGGCGATCAGCCCCAGCATTTT	CASKVGAGGDQPQHF
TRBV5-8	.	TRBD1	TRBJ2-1	TGTGCCAGCAGCTGGGGGGACAGGGGGCCAGGGGAGCAGTTCTTC	CASSWGDRGPGEQFF
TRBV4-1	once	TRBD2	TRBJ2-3	TGCGCCAGCAGCCAAGCCTTCCTAGCGGGGGGCAGCACAGATACGCAGTATTTT	CASSQAFLAGGSTDTQYF
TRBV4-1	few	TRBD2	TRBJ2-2	TGCGCCAGCAGCCAGGCGATGGGACTAGCGGAGAACACCGGGGAGCTGTTTTTT	CASSQAMGLAENTGELFF
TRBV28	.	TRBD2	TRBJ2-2	TGTGCTACGGTGTCTAGCGGGTTTAACACCGGGGAGCTGTTTTTT	CATVSSGFNTGELFF
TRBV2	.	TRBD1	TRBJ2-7	TGTGCCAGCAGTGGGGGACAGGGGGCTTACGAGCAGTACTTC	CASSGGQGAYEQYF
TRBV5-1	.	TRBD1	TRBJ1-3	TGCGCCAGCAGCCTGGCGACAGGGGCCGGAAACACCATATATTTT	CASSLATGAGNTIYF
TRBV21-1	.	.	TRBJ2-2	TGTGCCAGCAGCATTCCTAGGGGGACCGGGGAGCTGTTTTTT	CASSIPRGTGELFF
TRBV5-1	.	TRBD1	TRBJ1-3	TGCGCCAGCAGCTTGGCCGGGACAGGGATGGCCGGAAACACCATATATTTT	CASSLAGTGMAGNTIYF
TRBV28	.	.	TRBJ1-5	TGTGCCAGCAGTTTCGGTCTGGGGCGCAATCAGCCCCAGCATTTT	CASSFGLGRNQPQHF
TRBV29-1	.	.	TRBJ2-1	TGCAGCGTTTTCAAGCGGGACAATGAGCAGTTCTTC	CSVFKRDNEQFF
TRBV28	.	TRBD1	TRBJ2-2	TGTGCCAGCAAAAGGGTGGACAGGGGGCTCGGGGAGCTGTTTTTT	CASKRVDRGLGELFF
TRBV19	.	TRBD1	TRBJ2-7	TGTGCCAGTAGAGGCCACAGGGGGGAGCAGTACTTC	CASRGHRGEQYF
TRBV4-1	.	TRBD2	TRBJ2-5	TGCGCCAGCAGCCAACCACCCGACTTAGCGGGGGGAGGCGAGACCCAGTACTTC	CASSQPPDLAGGGETQYF
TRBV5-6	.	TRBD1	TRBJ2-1	TGTGCCAGCAGGGCTCGGACAGGGGGGTTACAAAGTGAGCAGTTCTTC	CASRARTGGLQSEQFF
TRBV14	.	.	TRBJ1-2	TGTGCCAGCAGCCATCGGCAGGGGACTAACTATGGCTACACCTTC	CASSHRQGTNYGYTF
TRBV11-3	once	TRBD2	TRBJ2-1	TGTGCCAGCAGCGGGCGACTAGCGGGGAGCTCCTACAATGAGCAGTTCTTC	CASSGRLAGSSYNEQFF
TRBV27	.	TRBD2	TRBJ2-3	TGTGCCAGCAGCGCACCCATCCCGGGACTAGCGGGATTAGATACGCAGTATTTT	CASSAPIPGLAGLDTQYF
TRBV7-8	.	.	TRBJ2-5	TGTGCCAGCAGCTTAGCACTTTTGCACCAAGAGACCCAGTACTTC	CASSLALLHQETQYF
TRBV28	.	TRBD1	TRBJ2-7	TGTGCCAGCAGTTGGGCGGGACAGGGCTACGAGCAGTACTTC	CASSWAGQGYEQYF
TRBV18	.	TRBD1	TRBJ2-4	TGTGCCAGCTCACTGGGACAGGGGATAGCCAAAAACATTCAGTACTTC	CASSLGQGIAKNIQYF
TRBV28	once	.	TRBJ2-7	TGTGCCAGCATAAGAGACAGCTCCTACGAGCAGTACTTC	CASIRDSSYEQYF
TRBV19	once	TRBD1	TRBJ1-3	TGTGCCAGTAGCTTAACCGGGACAGGGACTTTCGCTGGAAACACCATATATTTT	CASSLTGTGTFAGNTIYF
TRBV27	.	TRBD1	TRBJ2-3	TGTGCCAGCAGTTCACCAGAAACAGGGGAAGGGGCAGATACGCAGTATTTT	CASSSPETGEGADTQYF
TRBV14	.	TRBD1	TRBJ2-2	TGTGCCAGCAGCCCCGGGACAGGTGACACCGGGGAGCTGTTTTTT	CASSPGTGDTGELFF
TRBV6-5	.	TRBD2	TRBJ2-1	TGTGCCAGCAGTTACGTCCTAGCGGGATACAATGAGCAGTTCTTC	CASSYVLAGYNEQFF
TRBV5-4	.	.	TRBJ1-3	TGTGCCAGCAGCTTTGGGGCGGACTCTGGAAACACCATATATTTT	CASSFGADSGNTIYF
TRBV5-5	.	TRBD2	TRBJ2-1	TGTGCCAGCAGTCGAGAAATAGCGGGAGGCGCGTACAATGAGCAGTTCTTC	CASSREIAGGAYNEQFF
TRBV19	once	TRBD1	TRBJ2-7	TGTGCCAGTAGTCCCCGACAGGGTTCGTACGAGCAGTACTTC	CASSPRQGSYEQYF
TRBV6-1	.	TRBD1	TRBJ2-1	TGTGCCAGTACAGGGGGCTTCTACAATGAGCAGTTCTTC	CASTGGFYNEQFF
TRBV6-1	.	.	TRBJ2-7	TGTGCCAGCAAACGGGACATCCCACCCTACGAGCAGTACTTC	CASKRDIPPYEQYF